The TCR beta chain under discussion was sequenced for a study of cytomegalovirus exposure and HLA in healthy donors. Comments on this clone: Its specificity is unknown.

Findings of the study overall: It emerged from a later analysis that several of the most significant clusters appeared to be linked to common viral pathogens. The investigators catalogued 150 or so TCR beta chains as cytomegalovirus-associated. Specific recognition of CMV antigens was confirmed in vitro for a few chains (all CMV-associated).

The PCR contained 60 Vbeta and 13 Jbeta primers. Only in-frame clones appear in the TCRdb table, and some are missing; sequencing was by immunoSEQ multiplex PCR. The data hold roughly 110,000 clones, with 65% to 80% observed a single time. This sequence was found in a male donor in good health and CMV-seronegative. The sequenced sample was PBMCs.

This chain's CDR3 is CASSGAASYEQYF. The CDR3 DNA follows: TGTGCCAGCAGTGGGGCAGCCTCCTACGAGCAGTACTTC. The rearrangement links TRBV6-1 to TRBJ2-7; D is uncertain. The V gene's germline CDR1 is MNHNS and CDR2 SASEGT. The CDR3 is 13 residues long. Deletions cut 4 bases from V and 0 bases from J, with 7 bases between.